This T cell receptor beta chain was sequenced for a study of identical twins. Findings and limits, study-wide: Carriage of fewer insertions was seen in abundant cord blood beta clonotypes, whereas memory repertoires showed none. Compared with unrelated sharing, twin-shared out-of-frame alpha sequences had more low-probability sequences. Invariant cells of the MAIT and iNKT types might have partly distorted the zero-insertion analyses.

In regard to this clonotype: Its target is not known.

Germline CDR1 MDHEN, CDR2 SYDVKM. The CDR3 is 13 residues long. V was shortened by 6 bases and J by 4 bases, with 11 bases between the two germline ends. TCRdb redid the calling of the 5' RACE reads with MiXCR, one entry per CDR3 protein. This sample has around 500,000 distinct CDR3 sequences, with 11% to 15% found just once. These data were also reused for a study on yellow fever vaccine responses in identical twins.

The chain is built from TRBV28 and TRBJ2-3, with D perhaps matching TRBD1 (5 bases). The TCR sequence derives from a woman between 18 and 29 years old in good health. Sequenced input: CD4+ T cells sorted from blood. The CDR3 region has the DNA TGTGCCAGCAGAGACGCAGGGTCAGATACGCAGTATTTT. Its translation: CASRDAGSDTQYF.